The 3 T cell receptor beta chains in this list originate from one sample, sequenced in a study of regulatory T cells in long-lasting Graves disease. CDR3-region Arm-PCR and iRepertoire HTBI primers produced the TCR beta libraries. Via MiXCR, TCRdb re-called the multiplex PCR reads, giving one row per CDR3 protein. In the table there are 600,000 to 850,000 distinct CDR3 sequences, 30% of which are singletons. Sample time point: persistent/refractory GD, antithyroid drugs over 5 years with positive TRAb. The TCR library was prepared using RNA isolated from PBMCs. The source material was peripheral blood mononuclear cells (PBMCs), sampled when the disease was refractory, from a patient treated with antithyroid drugs. The receptors here all came from a female donor with Graves disease.

This sequence joins TRBV5-1 and TRBJ2-7; no clear D gene. The CDR3 is 13 amino acids. In germline, CDR1 is SGHRS, CDR2 YFSETQ. The ends were cut back, 0 bases at V and 6 bases at J, with 10 bases in the middle. CDR3 bases: TGCGCCAGCAGCTTGGCCGGGTACTGCGAGCAGTACTTC. It codes for CASSLAGYCEQYF.

V and J are TRBV2 and TRBJ2-3, with D tentatively TRBD2 (7 bases). The germline V gene encodes CDR1 SNHLY and CDR2 FYNNEI. The ends were cut back, 6 bases at V and 4 bases at J, with 20 bases in the middle. CDR3 size: 16 residues. CDR3 DNA: TGTGCCAGCAGGCGGCCCTGGGGGGGCAGGGCAGATACGCAGTATTTT. It codes for CASRRPWGGRADTQYF.

The chain combines TRBV19 with TRBJ1-1, with D unresolved. The CDR3 contains 13 residues. Germline V gene data show CDR1 as LNHDA and CDR2 as SQIVND (reference sequence). Trimming left V 5 bases short and J 4 bases short, with 11 bases between. CDR3 nucleotide sequence: TGTGCCAGTAGTCTCACGTTACTCACTGAAGCTTTCTTT. Translating gives CASSLTLLTEAFF.